Following are 24 T cell receptor beta chains from one sample sequenced in a study of T cell repertoires in ileal Crohn's disease. The table came from immunoSEQ multiplex PCR; TCRdb's copy has only in-frame clones and leaves some out. This sample yields approximately 27,000 clones, of which about 81% are seen a single time; roughly 5.7% belongs to the top ten. Sequencing was done on a sample of ileal tissue. Every receptor here comes from an adult with Crohn's disease.

This clone is deemed medium-sized (0.01 to 0.1%). The chain couples TRBV11-2 to TRBJ1-2, with 12 bases fitting TRBD1. Germline V lookup: CDR1 SGHAT, CDR2 FQNNGV. Trimming took 5 bases from V and 7 from J; bases not matched to a gene: 14. The CDR3 runs to 17 residues. The CDR3 sequence: CASSKTPQGQGASGYTF. The CDR3 DNA reads TGTGCCAGCAGCAAGACCCCACAGGGACAGGGGGCGTCTGGCTACACCTTC.

The rearrangement links TRBV9 to TRBJ2-7; no clear D. Germline-derived CDR1 and CDR2 are SGDLS and YYNGEE. The CDR3 contains 13 residues. Trimming removed 5 bases at V and 5 bases at J, with 14 bases between. CDR3 bases: TGTGCCAGCAGTGTCAATTGGAGAGACGAGCAGTACTTC. Protein: CASSVNWRDEQYF.

This chain uses TRBV19 with TRBJ2-2; 11 nucleotides line up with TRBD1. The V gene's germline CDR1 is LNHDA and CDR2 SQIVND (reference sequence). The CDR3 consists of 14 residues. After removal of 6 bases from V and 6 bases from J, the junction contained 3 bases not matched to a gene. The CDR3 DNA follows: TGTGCCAGTAGCAAGGGACAGGGGGCCGGGGAGCTGTTTTTT. Amino acids: CASSKGQGAGELFF.

For the CDR3, the DNA is TGTGCCTGGAGTCGGGGGTGGAATCAGCCCCAGCATTTT. This sequence encodes CAWSRGWNQPQHF. The chain joins TRBV30 to TRBJ1-5, with D possibly TRBD1 on 5 matching bases. CDR1 is GTSNPN and CDR2 is SVGIG in the germline V gene (reference sequence). This CDR3 is built from 13 residues. The V gene lost 2 bases and the J gene lost 4 bases, with 9 bases spanning the gap.

The rearrangement uses TRBV18 and TRBJ1-3; unclear D gene. The V gene lost 0 bases and the J gene lost 1 base, with 7 bases spanning the gap. The CDR3 length is 15 residues. CDR1 KGHSH and CDR2 LQKENI come from the germline V gene. DNA of the CDR3: TGTGCCAGCTCACCACCGTCGGTTTCTGGAAACACCATATATTTT. This codes for CASSPPSVSGNTIYF.

The rearrangement joins TRBV6-5 to TRBJ2-7; D perhaps matches TRBD2 (6 bases). Germline V gene lookup returns CDR1 MNHEY and CDR2 SVGAGI. This CDR3 is built from 13 residues. Trimming removed 7 bases at V and 6 bases at J, with 16 bases between. CDR3 protein: CASTPWLGGEQYF. The CDR3 region has the DNA TGTGCCAGCACCCCCTGGCTCGGGGGCGAGCAGTACTTC.

The CDR3 DNA is TGCGCCAGCAGCTTGGCTAGCGGAAACACCGGGGAGCTGTTTTTT. It yields the protein CASSLASGNTGELFF. The chain links TRBV5-1 to TRBJ2-2, with 7 bases identical to TRBD2. The length of the CDR3 is 15 residues. Germline CDR1 reads SGHRS; CDR2 reads YFSETQ. Unmatched junction bases numbered 1, after V lost 0 bases and J lost 2 bases.

Only a few counts were recorded for this clone. V and J are TRBV19 and TRBJ1-5; 10 bases align to TRBD1. The V and J ends lost 7 bases and 6 bases, in that order; junction bases with no gene match: 9. The CDR3 is 15 amino acids. Germline CDR1 LNHDA, CDR2 SQIVND (reference sequence). The CDR3 loop reads CASTPTGGASQPQHF. The CDR3 region has the DNA TGTGCCAGTACCCCGACAGGGGGCGCTTCTCAGCCCCAGCATTTT.

The V call is TRBV4-1, the J call TRBJ2-5, with TRBD2 matching 8 bases. The CDR3 is 16 amino acids. Trimming at V came to 0 bases and at J to 5 bases, leaving 8 bases not matched to a gene. Germline V gene sequence: CDR1 MGHRA, CDR2 YSYEKL. The CDR3 nucleotides read TGCGCCAGCAGCCAAGATCGGGGGGGCCTCTTGGAGACCCAGTACTTC. Protein product: CASSQDRGGLLETQYF.

This sequence joins TRBV4-2 and TRBJ1-4, with 11 bases lining up with TRBD1. V was clipped by 4 bases and J by 8 bases; unmatched bases: 3. This CDR3 is 14 amino acids long. Germline V gene lookup returns CDR1 LGHNA and CDR2 YNFKEQ. In DNA form, the CDR3 reads TGTGCCAGCAGCCTCGGGACAGGGGGAGAAAAACTGTTTTTT. Residues: CASSLGTGGEKLFF.

This clone was counted a few times. J is TRBJ2-5 and V is TRBV4-2; TRBD2 matches at 14 bases. The CDR3 spans 17 residues. Trimming removed 4 bases from V and 4 bases from J; junction bases left unmatched: 8. Germline CDR1 and CDR2: LGHNA and YNFKEQ. The CDR3: CASSPRGLAGGGETQYF. The CDR3 DNA reads as TGTGCCAGCAGCCCCCGAGGACTAGCGGGGGGAGGAGAGACCCAGTACTTC.

The chain recombines TRBV7-8 with TRBJ2-7; TRBD1 aligns across 9 bases. Germline CDR1 reads SGHVS; CDR2 reads FQNEAQ. V lost 5 bases to trimming and J lost 6 bases; unmatched junction nucleotides: 11. CDR3 size: 15 residues. The CDR3 loop reads CASSPQGTGRPEQYF. Written as DNA, the CDR3 is TGTGCCAGCAGCCCTCAAGGGACAGGGAGGCCCGAGCAGTACTTC.

The J gene is TRBJ2-3, the V gene TRBV5-4; 7 bases match TRBD1. Trimming cost V 2 bases and J 4 bases; bases outside gene matches: 1. The CDR3 sequence is 13 residues long. Germline V gene lookup returns CDR1 SGHNT and CDR2 YYREEE (reference sequence). CDR3 DNA: TGTGCCAGCAGCTTTGACAGGGCAGATACGCAGTATTTT. Its protein is CASSFDRADTQYF.

This clone was observed a few times. This chain connects TRBV5-1 to TRBJ2-2; D unresolved. The CDR3 is 14 residues long. Germline V CDR1 and CDR2: SGHRS, YFSETQ. The V end was cut by 4 bases, the J end by 6 bases, with 13 bases between. DNA of the CDR3: TGCGCCAGCAGCCCTGATGACTGGGCCGGGGAGCTGTTTTTT. It codes for CASSPDDWAGELFF.

V is TRBV30 and J is TRBJ1-4; tentative D call: TRBD1 (5 bases). CDR1 and CDR2 (germline): GTSNPN, SVGIG (reference sequence). The CDR3 is 14 residues long. V shed 4 bases and J shed 8 bases, with 17 bases lying between them. CDR3 amino acids: CAWTQAGIVEKLFF. CDR3 nucleotides: TGTGCCTGGACCCAGGCAGGGATTGTAGAAAAACTGTTTTTT. Complete variable domain (other parts from reference TRBV30 and TRBJ1-4): SQTIHQWPATLVQPVGSPLSLECTVEGTSNPNLYWYRQAAGRGLQLLFYSVGIGQISSEVPQNLSASRPQDRQFILSSKKLLLSDSGFYLCAWTQAGIVEKLFFGSGTQLSVL.

The chain combines TRBV28 with TRBJ2-5, with 7 nucleotides matching TRBD1. CDR3 length: 15 amino acids. Germline V gives CDR1 MDHEN, CDR2 SYDVKM. V was pared by 6 bases and J by 9 bases, with 16 bases of the junction left unmatched. CDR3 in DNA: TGTGCCAGCAGCCTGGGGGCCACAGGGGAGTGGGCCCAGTACTTC. This codes for CASSLGATGEWAQYF. The full variable domain, completed using reference TRBV28 and TRBJ2-5, is DVKVTQSSRYLVKRTGEKVFLECVQDMDHENMFWYRQDPGLGLRLIYFSYDVKMKEKGDIPEGYSVSREKKERFSLILESASTNQTSMYLCASSLGATGEWAQYFGPGTRLLVL.

The rearrangement uses TRBV6-6 and TRBJ1-3; 7 bases agree with TRBD1. This CDR3 has 15 amino acids. The ends lost 2 bases at V and 4 bases at J; junction bases unmatched: 5. Germline values: CDR1 MNHNY, CDR2 SVGAGI (reference sequence). CDR3 in amino acids: CASSYDRARGNTIYF. Here the CDR3 DNA reads TGTGCCAGCAGTTACGACAGGGCGCGAGGAAACACCATATATTTT.

The CDR3 sequence is CASSDLDRGGTQYF. CDR3 DNA sequence: TGTGCCAGCAGTGATCTAGACCGGGGAGGGACCCAGTACTTC. J is TRBJ2-5 and V is TRBV6-1; maybe TRBD2 (6 bases). V was trimmed by 3 bases and J by 7 bases, leaving 15 bases between them. The germline CDR1 and CDR2 sequences are MNHNS and SASEGT. This CDR3 spans 14 amino acids.

This chain uses TRBV2 with TRBJ2-7; no reliable D call. Germline V CDR1 and CDR2: SNHLY, FYNNEI. Trimming took 4 bases from V and 2 from J, leaving 6 bases between them. The CDR3 is 12 amino acids. Here the CDR3 DNA reads TGTGCCAGCAGTGGTGAGGCCTACGAGCAGTACTTC. Protein sequence: CASSGEAYEQYF. The whole variable domain, filled in from reference TRBV2 and TRBJ2-7, reads EPEVTQTPSHQVTQMGQEVILRCVPISNHLYFYWYRQILGQKVEFLVSFYNNEISEKSEIFDDQFSVERPDGSNFTLKIRSTKLEDSAMYFCASSGEAYEQYFGPGTRLTVT.

The CDR3 sequence: CASSLARGRGDEQFF. For the CDR3, the DNA is TGTGCCAGCAGCTTAGCACGAGGGCGGGGAGACGAGCAGTTCTTC. The V call is TRBV7-2, the J call TRBJ2-1; D is possibly TRBD2 (6 bases). The CDR3 is made up of 15 amino acids. In germline, CDR1 is SGHTA, CDR2 FQGNSA. V lost 0 bases, J lost 10 bases, and 16 bases lay in between.

This clone was seen a few times. V usage is TRBV7-2 and J usage is TRBJ1-5; D perhaps matches TRBD1 (5 bases). V gave up 5 bases and J gave up 6 bases, with 11 bases separating them. The CDR3 is made up of 13 amino acids. Per the germline V gene, CDR1 is SGHTA and CDR2 is FQGNSA. The CDR3 protein is CASSPRVGQPQHF. CDR3 nucleotides: TGTGCCAGCAGCCCCAGGGTGGGTCAGCCCCAGCATTTT.

This chain joins TRBV10-3 and TRBJ1-1, with a weak D call TRBD1 (6 bases). Germline V gene lookup returns CDR1 ENHRY and CDR2 SYGVKD. This CDR3 spans 13 amino acids. Trimming removed 3 bases from V and 10 bases from J, with 15 bases in between. CDR3: CAISESGQRAAFF. CDR3 in DNA: TGTGCCATCAGTGAATCCGGACAGAGGGCAGCTTTCTTT.

The CDR3 sequence is CASSLLGGYEQYF. The CDR3 DNA reads TGTGCCAGCAGTTTACTAGGGGGCTACGAGCAGTACTTC. J is TRBJ2-7 and V is TRBV27; D possibly corresponds to TRBD1 (6 bases). V dropped 2 bases and J dropped 3 bases, with 8 bases sitting between them. CDR1 MNHEY and CDR2 SMNVEV come from the germline V gene (reference sequence). The CDR3 is made up of 13 amino acids.

The CDR3 loop reads CASSPRTGVETQYF. Written as DNA, the CDR3 is TGTGCCAGCAGCCCGAGGACAGGGGTCGAGACCCAGTACTTC. The chain couples TRBV5-4 to TRBJ2-5; 9 bases match TRBD1. This CDR3 is 14 amino acids long. The junction had 6 bases not matched to a gene; V was cut back by 4 bases and J by 5 bases. Germline values: CDR1 SGHNT, CDR2 YYREEE (reference sequence).